This T cell receptor beta chain was captured by sequencing in a study of blood T cell repertoires in COVID-19. Study-level background: The United States, Italy and Spain supplied acute and convalescent COVID-19 samples. Nucleic acid was either cDNA or gDNA, and it came from T cells, B-cell-depleted T cells, or PBMCs.

Trimming pared 1 base from V and 3 bases from J, leaving 8 bases between. In germline, CDR1 is SGHNT, CDR2 YYREEE (reference sequence). The CDR3 consists of 14 residues. Authors' analysis steps: Quantification of nucleated cells was approximated via reference gene primer amplification. Assay used: immunoSEQ multiplex PCR; TCRdb lists only in-frame clones, some missing. V and J calls and clone size are copied from that table; D and trimming were computed from the DNA. The sample holds 90,000 to 150,000 clones, 75% to 90% seen once. The chain joins TRBV5-4 to TRBJ1-3; D not resolved. Input material: peripheral blood. This TCR was sampled from a human donor with acute or convalescent COVID-19. The donor label of this sample is uncertain. The CDR3 region is CASSLTGGGNTIYF. CDR3 nucleotide sequence: TGTGCCAGCAGCTTGACGGGAGGTGGAAACACCATATATTTT.